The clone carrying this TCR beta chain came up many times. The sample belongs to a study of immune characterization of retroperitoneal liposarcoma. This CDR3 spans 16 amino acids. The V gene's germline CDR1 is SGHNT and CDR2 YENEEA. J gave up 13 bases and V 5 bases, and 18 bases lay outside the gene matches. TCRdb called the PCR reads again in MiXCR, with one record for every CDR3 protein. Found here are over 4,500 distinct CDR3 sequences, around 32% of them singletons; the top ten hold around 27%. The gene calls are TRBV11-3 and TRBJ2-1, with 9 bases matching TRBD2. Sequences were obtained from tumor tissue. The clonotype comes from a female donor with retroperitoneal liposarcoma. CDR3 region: CASSPGASGIWETQFF. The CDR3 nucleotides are TGTGCCAGCAGCCCGGGCGCTAGCGGGATTTGGGAGACCCAGTTCTTC.